One TCR beta chain is described in this entry. V was cut by 4 bases and J by 1 base, with 8 bases left in between. This CDR3 comprises 13 residues. Germline values: CDR1 SGHTS, CDR2 YDEGEE. The data were obtained in a study of blood T cell repertoires in COVID-19. Study background: The origin of the acute and convalescent COVID-19 samples was the United States, Italy and Spain. Nucleic acid was either cDNA or gDNA, and it came from T cells, B-cell-depleted T cells, or PBMCs.

In the authors' workflow: Nucleated cell number was recorded as an estimate derived from reference gene primer amplification. Sequenced by immunoSEQ multiplex PCR; TCRdb stores in-frame clones only, minus some. V and J calls plus clone size are reproduced from that table; the DNA served to infer D and trimming. This sample carries 190,000 or so clones, roughly four fifths of them seen once, and the ten largest clones take approximately 13%. This chain joins TRBV5-8 and TRBJ1-1; unclear D gene. The TCR was taken from a middle-aged man who had recovered from COVID-19. Sequenced: peripheral blood. The CDR3 reads CASSPNRNTEAFF. In nucleotides, the CDR3 is TGTGCCAGCAGCCCCAATAGGAACACTGAAGCTTTCTTT.